This entry concerns a single T cell receptor beta chain. The V end lost 5 bases, the J end lost 2 bases, and 7 bases lay between the germline ends. Germline assignment: CDR1 MRHNA and CDR2 SNTAGT. CDR3 length: 13 amino acids. This sample is drawn from a study of blood T cell repertoires in COVID-19. The wider study: From the United States, Italy and Spain came samples of acute and convalescent COVID-19.

Profiling relied on immunoSEQ multiplex PCR, and the TCRdb table lists in-frame clones only, not all of them. The table includes around 110,000 clones, around 80% detected once. Sequenced material: peripheral blood. V usage is TRBV6-4 and J usage is TRBJ2-1; D is unresolved. The sequence was collected from a man between 65 and 85 years old with acute or convalescent COVID-19. CDR3 protein: CASSSAAYNEQFF. The CDR3 bases are TGTGCCAGCAGTAGCGCAGCCTACAATGAGCAGTTCTTC.